Following are 27 T cell receptor beta chains from one sample sequenced in a study of shared clonotypes between healthy human individuals. Libraries were prepared by immunoSEQ multiplex PCR; TCRdb keeps only in-frame clonotypes and omits some of them. The data hold some 2,500,000 clones, with more than 85% observed a single time. The specimen was naive CD4+ T cells from PBMCs. Subset: CD45RA+ positively selected. These receptors all come from a man aged 18 to 29 in good health. Some clones in this sample may be carry-over from other donors' samples.

A word on this clone: Other nucleotide sequences from this sample produce the same CDR3. This chain connects TRBV7-2 to TRBJ2-7; D not certain. CDR1 and CDR2 (germline): SGHTA, FQGNSA. CDR3 length: 12 residues. V lost 2 bases and J lost 4, with 6 bases in between. The chain's CDR3 is CASSLLHYEQYF. CDR3 nucleotides: TGTGCCAGCAGCTTACTCCATTACGAGCAGTACTTC.

The gene calls are TRBV11-3 and TRBJ2-1, with TRBD2 identical over 13 bases. V lost 5 bases, J lost 5 bases, and 6 bases stayed unmatched. Germline CDR1 SGHNT, CDR2 YENEEA. CDR3 length equals 16 residues. The DNA for the CDR3 is TGTGCCAGCAGCCGTAGGGGACTAGCGGGACACAATGAGCAGTTCTTC. It translates to CASSRRGLAGHNEQFF.

V is TRBV7-3 and J is TRBJ2-3, with 7 bases matching TRBD1. CDR1 is SGHTA and CDR2 is FQGTGA in the germline V gene. With 2 bases clipped from V and 4 bases from J, the junction kept 6 bases outside the gene matches. The CDR3 is 15 residues long. The CDR3 is CASSLDRASADTQYF. The CDR3 DNA sequence: TGTGCCAGCAGCTTAGACAGGGCGAGCGCAGATACGCAGTATTTT.

This clone was found a few times. The chain carries TRBV28 and TRBJ1-2; D remains ambiguous. This CDR3 contains 15 residues. The germline V gene encodes CDR1 MDHEN and CDR2 SYDVKM. The ends were cut back, 5 bases at V and 4 bases at J, with 17 bases in the middle. CDR3 region: CASSPREALGYGYTF. The DNA of the CDR3 is TGTGCCAGCAGTCCCCGGGAGGCCCTAGGCTATGGCTACACCTTC.

V usage is TRBV27 and J usage is TRBJ1-2, with D possibly TRBD1 on 5 matching bases. Looked up from germline, CDR1 is MNHEY and CDR2 is SMNVEV (reference sequence). Trimming took 2 bases from V and 4 from J, leaving 11 bases between them. The CDR3 contains 14 residues. The DNA for the CDR3 is TGTGCCAGCAGTTTAATAGCAGGGCCCTATGGCTACACCTTC. Translation: CASSLIAGPYGYTF.

The chain couples TRBV19 to TRBJ1-1; no clear D. The CDR3 length is 14 residues. Germline CDR1 LNHDA, CDR2 SQIVND (reference sequence). V shed 6 bases and J shed 1 base, with 12 bases lying between them. CDR3 protein: CASRYTGRNTEAFF. DNA for the CDR3: TGTGCCAGTAGATATACCGGGAGGAACACTGAAGCTTTCTTT.

The chain combines TRBV29-1 with TRBJ2-7; D unclear. Germline CDR1 and CDR2: SQVTM and ANQGSEA. This CDR3 contains 13 residues. Trimming cost V 5 bases and J 6 bases, with 17 bases left between them. The DNA of the CDR3 is TGCAGCGTTACACTACCGCCGACACTCGAGCAGTACTTC. It encodes CSVTLPPTLEQYF.

The chain couples TRBV28 to TRBJ2-1, with TRBD1 matching over 12 bases. The V gene's germline CDR1 is MDHEN and CDR2 SYDVKM. The CDR3 extends over 16 amino acids. V trimming: 4 bases; J trimming: 10 bases; junction bases outside the gene matches: 11. CDR3 coding DNA: TGTGCCAGCAGTTATACACCCGGGACAGGGGGCGCGGAGCAGTTCTTC. It yields the protein CASSYTPGTGGAEQFF.

The chain joins TRBV5-1 to TRBJ2-7, with 7 bases identical to TRBD1. Germline CDR1 reads SGHRS; CDR2 reads YFSETQ. The CDR3 contains 15 residues. V gave up 2 bases and J gave up 2 bases; unmatched junction bases: 7. The CDR3: CASSFMDRPTYEQYF. The CDR3 nucleotides are TGCGCCAGCAGCTTTATGGACAGGCCTACCTACGAGCAGTACTTC. Complete variable domain (other parts from reference TRBV5-1 and TRBJ2-7): KAGVTQTPRYLIKTRGQQVTLSCSPISGHRSVSWYQQTPGQGLQFLFEYFSETQRNKGNFPGRFSGRQFSNSRSEMNVSTLELGDSALYLCASSFMDRPTYEQYFGPGTRLTVT.

V is TRBV4-2 and J is TRBJ2-2, with 12 bases that match TRBD2. The CDR3 extends over 18 amino acids. Germline V gene data show CDR1 as LGHNA and CDR2 as YNFKEQ. After removal of 4 bases from V and 3 bases from J, the junction contained 9 bases not matched to a gene. This CDR3 is CASSPLTSGRLDTGELFF. CDR3 coding DNA: TGTGCCAGCAGCCCCCTCACTAGCGGGAGGCTCGACACCGGGGAGCTGTTTTTT.

This clone appeared a few times. The rearrangement links TRBV19 to TRBJ1-1, with TRBD1 identical over 7 bases. With V trimmed by 5 bases and J by 5 bases, 8 bases remained unmatched. The CDR3 totals 14 residues. The germline V gene has CDR1 LNHDA and CDR2 SQIVND (reference sequence). CDR3: CASSGRDRGTEAFF. The CDR3 region has the DNA TGTGCCAGTAGTGGCCGGGACAGAGGAACTGAAGCTTTCTTT.

The chain uses TRBV29-1 and TRBJ1-2, with D hard to call. Germline V lookup: CDR1 SQVTM, CDR2 ANQGSEA. With 3 bases removed from V and 5 bases from J, the gap between germline ends came to 10 bases. The CDR3 runs 12 residues. CDR3: CSVESADYGYTF. The DNA of the CDR3 is TGCAGCGTTGAGTCGGCGGATTATGGCTACACCTTC.

This chain connects TRBV28 to TRBJ2-5, with D possibly matching TRBD1 (5 bases). The germline gives CDR1 MDHEN, CDR2 SYDVKM. CDR3 length: 13 amino acids. V lost 6 bases and J lost 4, with 12 bases in between. CDR3 region: CASSRRRGETQYF. The CDR3 bases are TGTGCCAGCAGCAGACGAAGGGGAGAGACCCAGTACTTC.

This clone is a singleton in its sample. DNA for the CDR3: TGTGCCAGCAGTTGGGACAGGTTCACATCAGATACGCAGTATTTT. This codes for CASSWDRFTSDTQYF. The chain links TRBV28 to TRBJ2-3, with TRBD1 matching 8 bases. Germline lookup yields CDR1 MDHEN and CDR2 SYDVKM. This CDR3 has 15 residues. V dropped 4 bases and J dropped 4; count of bases not matched to a gene: 7.

The genes are TRBV2 and TRBJ2-7; possibly TRBD1 for D (5 bases). CDR1 is SNHLY and CDR2 is FYNNEI in the germline V gene. Trimming took off 8 bases at V and 1 base at J, with 12 bases between the two ends. This CDR3 spans 13 amino acids. DNA for the CDR3: TGTGCCAGCTCCAGGGATACTTCCTACGAGCAGTACTTC. Translating gives CASSRDTSYEQYF.

This rearrangement joins TRBV25-1 to TRBJ2-1; 10 bases match TRBD2. The CDR3 is 15 residues long. The V gene's germline CDR1 is MGHDK and CDR2 SYGVNS. V was clipped by 2 bases and J by 6 bases; unmatched bases: 4. The CDR3 protein is CASSELAGVANEQFF. In nucleotides, the CDR3 is TGTGCCAGCAGTGAACTAGCGGGAGTAGCCAATGAGCAGTTCTTC.

The J gene is TRBJ2-7, the V gene TRBV19; weak D call: TRBD1 (5 bases). V was shortened by 4 bases and J by 6 bases, with 19 bases between the two germline ends. Per the germline V gene, CDR1 is LNHDA and CDR2 is SQIVND (reference sequence). This CDR3 region has 15 residues. CDR3 in DNA: TGTGCCAGTAGTAAGCAGCAGGGTTTTTCTGGCGAGCAGTACTTC. It translates to CASSKQQGFSGEQYF.

J is TRBJ1-3 and V is TRBV28, with a tentative D call TRBD1 (5 bases). Trimming left V 0 bases short and J 0 bases short, with 9 bases between. The germline V gene encodes CDR1 MDHEN and CDR2 SYDVKM. The CDR3 contains 16 residues. CDR3 nucleotide sequence: TGTGCCAGCAGTTTATGGGGGGGTAACTCTGGAAACACCATATATTTT. Amino acids: CASSLWGGNSGNTIYF.

To note about this clone: Other DNA sequences of this sample code for an identical CDR3. The J gene is TRBJ2-7, the V gene TRBV19, with D perhaps TRBD1 or TRBD2 (5 bases each). The CDR3 runs to 12 residues. Per germline, CDR1 LNHDA and CDR2 SQIVND (reference sequence). V lost 3 bases to trimming and J lost 4 bases, with 7 bases between them. CDR3 amino acids: CASSMWGYEQYF. The CDR3 DNA sequence: TGTGCCAGTAGTATGTGGGGGTACGAGCAGTACTTC.

The J gene is TRBJ2-7, the V gene TRBV5-1, with 10 bases lining up with TRBD2. Per germline, CDR1 SGHRS and CDR2 YFSETQ. The length of the CDR3 is 15 residues. V lost 4 bases and J lost 4; bases outside the gene matches: 8. Here the CDR3 reads CASSASGTSVYEQYF. In nucleotides, the CDR3 is TGCGCCAGCAGCGCGTCCGGGACTAGCGTGTACGAGCAGTACTTC.

Concerning this clone: This sample includes further DNA sequences coding for the same CDR3. CDR3 nucleotides: TGCGCCAGCAGCTTGGCCTTCGAACAGCCCATGAACACTGAAGCTTTCTTT. This codes for CASSLAFEQPMNTEAFF. The gene calls are TRBV5-1 and TRBJ1-1, with D hard to call. CDR3 size: 17 residues. The germline V and J ends were trimmed by 0 bases and 0 bases, with 15 bases remaining between them. Germline CDR1 reads SGHRS; CDR2 reads YFSETQ.

The chain recombines TRBV10-3 with TRBJ1-5, with D maybe TRBD1 (5 bases). Germline V CDR1 and CDR2: ENHRY, SYGVKD. CDR3 length: 16 amino acids. V gave up 11 bases and J gave up 4 bases, with 24 bases separating them. CDR3 protein: CAVSDQGPGGNQPQHF. The CDR3, as DNA: TGTGCCGTCTCCGACCAGGGCCCGGGAGGGAATCAGCCCCAGCATTTT.

The chain links TRBV19 to TRBJ1-2; a possible D gene is TRBD1 (5 bases). Germline CDR1 is LNHDA and CDR2 is SQIVND (reference sequence). The ends were cut back, 5 bases at V and 3 bases at J, with 16 bases in the middle. The CDR3 covers 15 residues. CDR3 protein: CASSAARVQDYGYTF. The DNA for the CDR3 is TGTGCCAGTAGTGCCGCCAGGGTTCAGGACTATGGCTACACCTTC.

This clone was detected only once. The rearrangement uses TRBV6-5 and TRBJ1-1; tentative D call: TRBD1 (5 bases). Germline-derived CDR1 and CDR2 are MNHEY and SVGAGI. Trimming left V 2 bases short and J 3 bases short, with 16 bases between. This CDR3 comprises 16 residues. CDR3 in amino acids: CASSYPHDRGYTEAFF. The CDR3 region has the DNA TGTGCCAGCAGTTACCCCCATGACAGAGGATACACTGAAGCTTTCTTT.

This chain connects TRBV7-7 to TRBJ2-1; no definite D call. There are 13 residues in the CDR3. Trimming cost V 3 bases and J 7 bases, with 10 bases left between them. Germline V gives CDR1 SSHAT, CDR2 FNYEAQ (reference sequence). The CDR3 coding sequence is TGTGCCAGCAGCTTCACGAGAGGAAATGAGCAGTTCTTC. Translating it yields CASSFTRGNEQFF.

The J gene is TRBJ2-7, the V gene TRBV18, with TRBD2 matching over 8 bases. Germline V lookup: CDR1 KGHSH, CDR2 LQKENI. The CDR3 extends over 14 amino acids. Unmatched junction bases numbered 4, after V lost 6 bases and J lost 0 bases. CDR3 bases: TGTGCCAGCTCGGTAGCGGGGCTCTCCTACGAGCAGTACTTC. Encoded protein: CASSVAGLSYEQYF.

This chain connects TRBV6-1 to TRBJ2-2; D is possibly TRBD1 or TRBD2 (5 bases each). Germline V lookup: CDR1 MNHNS, CDR2 SASEGT. Trimming removed 4 bases from V and 8 bases from J, with 14 bases in between. The CDR3 runs 14 residues. The DNA for the CDR3 is TGTGCCAGCAGTGGAGGGCTTGGGACGGGGGAGCTGTTTTTT. As protein: CASSGGLGTGELFF.